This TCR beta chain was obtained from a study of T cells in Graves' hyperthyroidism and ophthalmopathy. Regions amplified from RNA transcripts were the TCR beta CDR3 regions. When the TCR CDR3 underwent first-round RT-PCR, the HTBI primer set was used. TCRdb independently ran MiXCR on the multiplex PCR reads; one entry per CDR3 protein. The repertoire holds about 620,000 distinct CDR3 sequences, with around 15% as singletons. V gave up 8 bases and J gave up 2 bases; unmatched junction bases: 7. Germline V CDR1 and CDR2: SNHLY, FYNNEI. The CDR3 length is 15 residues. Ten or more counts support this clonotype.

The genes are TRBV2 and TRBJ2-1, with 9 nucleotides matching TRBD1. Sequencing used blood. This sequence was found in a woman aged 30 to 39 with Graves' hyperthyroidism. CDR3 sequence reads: CASVHRDRAYNEQFF. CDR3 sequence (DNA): TGTGCCAGCGTCCACCGGGACAGGGCCTACAATGAGCAGTTCTTC.